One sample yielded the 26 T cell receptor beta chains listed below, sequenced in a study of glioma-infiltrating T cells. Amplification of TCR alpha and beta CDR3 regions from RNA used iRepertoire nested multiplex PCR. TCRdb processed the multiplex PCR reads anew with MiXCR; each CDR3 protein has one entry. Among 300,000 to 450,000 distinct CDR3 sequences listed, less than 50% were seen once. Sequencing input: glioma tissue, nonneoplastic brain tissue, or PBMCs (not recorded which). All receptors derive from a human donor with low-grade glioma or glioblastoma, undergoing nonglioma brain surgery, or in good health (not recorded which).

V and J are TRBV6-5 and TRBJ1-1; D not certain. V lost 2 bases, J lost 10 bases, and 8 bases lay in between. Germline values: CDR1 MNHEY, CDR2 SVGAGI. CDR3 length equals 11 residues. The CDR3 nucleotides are TGTGCCAGCAGTTACGGCCCCGGAGCTTTCTTT. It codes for CASSYGPGAFF.

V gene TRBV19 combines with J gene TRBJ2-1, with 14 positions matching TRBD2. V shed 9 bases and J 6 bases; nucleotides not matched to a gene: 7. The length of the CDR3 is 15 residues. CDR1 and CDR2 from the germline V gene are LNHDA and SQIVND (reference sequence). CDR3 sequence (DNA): TGTGCCAGCCGTAGGGGACTAGCGGGAGCCAATGAGCAGTTCTTC. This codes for CASRRGLAGANEQFF.

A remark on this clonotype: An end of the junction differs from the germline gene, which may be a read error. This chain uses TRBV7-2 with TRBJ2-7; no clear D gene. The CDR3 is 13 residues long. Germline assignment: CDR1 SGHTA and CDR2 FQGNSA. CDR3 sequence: CASSLGQPYEHYF. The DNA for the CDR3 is TGTGCCAGCAGCTTAGGTCAGCCCTACGAGCATTACTTC.

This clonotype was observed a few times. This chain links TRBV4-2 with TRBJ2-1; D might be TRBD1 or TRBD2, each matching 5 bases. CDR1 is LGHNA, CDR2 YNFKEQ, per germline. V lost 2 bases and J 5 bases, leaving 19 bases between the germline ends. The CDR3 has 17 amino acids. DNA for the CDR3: TGTGCCAGCAGCCAAAGACCGGGACCTGCCGCCCACAATGAGCAGTTCTTC. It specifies CASSQRPGPAAHNEQFF.

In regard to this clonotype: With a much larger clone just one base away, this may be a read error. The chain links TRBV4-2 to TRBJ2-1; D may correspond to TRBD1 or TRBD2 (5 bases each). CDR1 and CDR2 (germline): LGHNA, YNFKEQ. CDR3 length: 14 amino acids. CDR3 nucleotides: TGTGCCAGCTCCGGGGCCAGAATTCGCGATGAGCAGCTCTTC. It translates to CASSGARIRDEQLF.

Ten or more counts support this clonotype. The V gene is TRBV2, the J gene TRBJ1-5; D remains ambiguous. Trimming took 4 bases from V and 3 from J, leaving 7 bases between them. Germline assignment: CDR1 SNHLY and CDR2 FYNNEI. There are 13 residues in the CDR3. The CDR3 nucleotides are TGTGCCAGCAGTGTAATTAACAATCAGCCCCAGCATTTT. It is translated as CASSVINNQPQHF. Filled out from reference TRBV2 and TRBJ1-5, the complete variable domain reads EPEVTQTPSHQVTQMGQEVILRCVPISNHLYFYWYRQILGQKVEFLVSFYNNEISEKSEIFDDQFSVERPDGSNFTLKIRSTKLEDSAMYFCASSVINNQPQHFGDGTRLSIL.

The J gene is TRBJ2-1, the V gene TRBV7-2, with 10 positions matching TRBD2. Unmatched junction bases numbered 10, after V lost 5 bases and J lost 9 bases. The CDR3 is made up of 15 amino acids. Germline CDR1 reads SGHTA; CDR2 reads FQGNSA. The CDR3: CASSPPSGRFGEQFF. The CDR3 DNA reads TGTGCCAGCAGCCCACCTAGCGGGAGATTCGGTGAGCAGTTCTTC. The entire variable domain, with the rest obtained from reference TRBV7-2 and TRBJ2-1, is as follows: GAGVSQSPSNKVTEKGKDVELRCDPISGHTALYWYRQSLGQGLEFLIYFQGNSAPDKSGLPSDRFSAERTGGSVSTLTIQRTQQEDSAVYLCASSPPSGRFGEQFFGPGTRLTVL.

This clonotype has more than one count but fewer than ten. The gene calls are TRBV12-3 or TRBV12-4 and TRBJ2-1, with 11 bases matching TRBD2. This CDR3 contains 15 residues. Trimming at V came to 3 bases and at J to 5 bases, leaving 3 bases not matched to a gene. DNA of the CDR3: TGTGCCAGCAGTTTCCCGACTAGCGGGAACAATGAGCAGTTCTTC. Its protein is CASSFPTSGNNEQFF.

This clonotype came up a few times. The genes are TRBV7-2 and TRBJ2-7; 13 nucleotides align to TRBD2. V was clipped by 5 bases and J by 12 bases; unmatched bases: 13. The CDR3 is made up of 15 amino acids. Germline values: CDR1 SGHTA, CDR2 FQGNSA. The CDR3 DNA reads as TGTGCCAGCAGCGTAGGACTAGCGGGAGATAAGCGAACGTACTTC. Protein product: CASSVGLAGDKRTYF.

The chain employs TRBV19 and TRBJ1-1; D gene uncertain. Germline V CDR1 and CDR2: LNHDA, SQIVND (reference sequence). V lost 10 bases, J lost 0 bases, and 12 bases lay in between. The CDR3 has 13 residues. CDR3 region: CATREALNTEAFF. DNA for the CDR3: TGTGCCACACGGGAGGCTTTGAACACTGAAGCTTTCTTT.

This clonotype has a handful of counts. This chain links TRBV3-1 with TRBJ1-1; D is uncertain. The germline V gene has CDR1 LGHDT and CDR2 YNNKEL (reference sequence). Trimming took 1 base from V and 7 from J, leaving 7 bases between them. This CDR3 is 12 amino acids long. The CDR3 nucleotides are TGTGCCAGCAGCCAAGTACACGGTGAAGCTTTCTTT. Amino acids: CASSQVHGEAFF.

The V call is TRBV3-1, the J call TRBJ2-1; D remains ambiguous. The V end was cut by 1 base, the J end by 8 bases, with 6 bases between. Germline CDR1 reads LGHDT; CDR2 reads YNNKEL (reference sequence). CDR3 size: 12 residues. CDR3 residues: CASSQGFYEQFF. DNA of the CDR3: TGTGCCAGCAGCCAAGGTTTTTATGAGCAGTTCTTC.

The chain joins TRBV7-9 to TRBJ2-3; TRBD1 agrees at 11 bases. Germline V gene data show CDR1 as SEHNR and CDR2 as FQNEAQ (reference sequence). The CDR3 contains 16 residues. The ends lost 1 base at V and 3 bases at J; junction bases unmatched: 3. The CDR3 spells CASSLEGTGGTDTQYF. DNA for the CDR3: TGTGCCAGCAGCTTAGAAGGGACAGGGGGTACAGATACGCAGTATTTT.

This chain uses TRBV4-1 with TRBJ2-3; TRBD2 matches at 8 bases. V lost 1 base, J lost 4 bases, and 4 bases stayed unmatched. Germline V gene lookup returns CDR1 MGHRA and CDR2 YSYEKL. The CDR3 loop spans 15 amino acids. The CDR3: CASSQVSGSSDTQYF. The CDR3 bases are TGCGCCAGCAGCCAAGTGAGCGGGAGCTCAGATACGCAGTATTTT.

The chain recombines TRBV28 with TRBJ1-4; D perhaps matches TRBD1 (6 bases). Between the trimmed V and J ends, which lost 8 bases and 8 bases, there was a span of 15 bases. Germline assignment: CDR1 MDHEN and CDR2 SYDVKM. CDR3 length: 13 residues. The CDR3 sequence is CASGVGGYEKLFF. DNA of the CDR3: TGTGCCAGCGGAGTAGGGGGGTACGAAAAACTGTTTTTT.

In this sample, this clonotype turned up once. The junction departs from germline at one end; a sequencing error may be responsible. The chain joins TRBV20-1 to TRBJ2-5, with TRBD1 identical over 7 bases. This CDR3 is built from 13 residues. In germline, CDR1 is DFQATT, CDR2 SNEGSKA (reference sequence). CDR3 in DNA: TGCAGTGTCCGTCAGGGACAGCAAGGGACCCAGTACTTC. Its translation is CSVRQGQQGTQYF.

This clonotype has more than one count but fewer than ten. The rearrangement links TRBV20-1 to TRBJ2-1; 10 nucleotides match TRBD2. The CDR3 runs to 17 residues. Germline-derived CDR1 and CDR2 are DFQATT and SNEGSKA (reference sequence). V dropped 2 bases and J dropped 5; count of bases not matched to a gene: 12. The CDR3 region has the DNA TGCAGTGCTAGATTGCTAGCGGGAGTCGAGGCTAACAATGAGCAGTTCTTC. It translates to CSARLLAGVEANNEQFF.

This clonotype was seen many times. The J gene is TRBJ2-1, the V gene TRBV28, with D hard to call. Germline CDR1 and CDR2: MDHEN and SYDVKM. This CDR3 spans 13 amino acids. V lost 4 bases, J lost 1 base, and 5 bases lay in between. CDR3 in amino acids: CASSSGSYNEQFF. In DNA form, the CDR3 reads TGTGCCAGCAGTTCAGGTTCCTACAATGAGCAGTTCTTC.

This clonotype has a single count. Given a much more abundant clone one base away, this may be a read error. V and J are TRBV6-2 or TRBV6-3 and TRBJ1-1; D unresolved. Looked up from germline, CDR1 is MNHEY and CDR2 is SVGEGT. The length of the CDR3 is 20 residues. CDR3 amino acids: CASRIPASVKGPRLNSEAFF. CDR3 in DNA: TGTGCCAGCAGAATTCCCGCAAGCGTCAAAGGACCCAGATTGAACAGTGAAGCTTTCTTT.

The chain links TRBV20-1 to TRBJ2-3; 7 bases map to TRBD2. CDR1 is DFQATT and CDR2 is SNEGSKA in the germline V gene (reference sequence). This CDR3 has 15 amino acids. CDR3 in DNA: TGCAGCGCGGTCGGCAGCGGGATTAGCACAGATACGCAGTATTTT. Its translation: CSAVGSGISTDTQYF.

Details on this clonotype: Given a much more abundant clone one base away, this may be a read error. This CDR3 is CASGVGISNTVELFF. As DNA, the CDR3 is TGTGCCAGCGGGGTAGGCATTAGCAACACCGTGGAGCTGTTTTTT. This chain joins TRBV27 and TRBJ2-2; D remains unclear. Germline V gives CDR1 MNHEY, CDR2 SMNVEV (reference sequence). The CDR3 loop spans 15 amino acids.

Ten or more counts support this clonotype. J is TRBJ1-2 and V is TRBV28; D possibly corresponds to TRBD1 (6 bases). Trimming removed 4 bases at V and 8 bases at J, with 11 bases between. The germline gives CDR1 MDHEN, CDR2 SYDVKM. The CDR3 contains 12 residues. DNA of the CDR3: TGTGCCAGCAGTTCAGGGACACTGGGCTACACCTTC. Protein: CASSSGTLGYTF.

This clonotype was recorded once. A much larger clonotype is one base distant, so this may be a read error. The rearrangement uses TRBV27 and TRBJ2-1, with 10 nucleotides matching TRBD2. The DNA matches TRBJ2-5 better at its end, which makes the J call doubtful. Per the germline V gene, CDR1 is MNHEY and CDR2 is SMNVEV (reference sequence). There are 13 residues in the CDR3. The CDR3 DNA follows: TGTGCCAGGAGGACTAGCGGTAAAGAGACCCAGTACTTC. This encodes CARRTSGKETQYF.

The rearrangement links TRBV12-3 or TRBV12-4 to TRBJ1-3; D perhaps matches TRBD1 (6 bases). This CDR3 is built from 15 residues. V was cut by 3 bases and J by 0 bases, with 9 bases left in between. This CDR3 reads CASSFGTPSGNTIYF. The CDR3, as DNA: TGTGCCAGCAGTTTTGGGACACCCTCTGGAAACACCATATATTTT.

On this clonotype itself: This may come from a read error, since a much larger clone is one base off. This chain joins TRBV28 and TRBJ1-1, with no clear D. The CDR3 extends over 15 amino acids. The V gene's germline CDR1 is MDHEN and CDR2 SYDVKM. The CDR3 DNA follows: TGTGCCAGCAGTCCCCCGCGGCGGGGTGGCACTAAAGCTTTCTTT. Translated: CASSPPRRGGTKAFF.

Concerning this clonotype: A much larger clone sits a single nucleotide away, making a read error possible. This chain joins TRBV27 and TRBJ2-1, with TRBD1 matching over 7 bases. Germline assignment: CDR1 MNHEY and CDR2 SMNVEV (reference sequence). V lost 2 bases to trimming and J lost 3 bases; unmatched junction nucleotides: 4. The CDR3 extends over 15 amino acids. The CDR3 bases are TGTGCCAGCAGTTTAGTACAGGGGCTCTACAATGAGCAGTTCTTC. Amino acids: CASSLVQGLYNEQFF.